Below are 27 T cell receptor beta chains sequenced from a single sample in a study of T cell responses to AZD1222 COVID-19 vaccine. Clones were read by immunoSEQ multiplex PCR, and TCRdb kept only the in-frame ones, dropping some. This sample has about 110,000 clones, with about 91% found just once. Here the sequenced sample was peripheral blood, taken 28 days after the second AZD1222 dose. These receptors came from an adult who received the AZD1222 COVID-19 vaccine.

V and J are TRBV19 and TRBJ1-4; the D is unclear. The CDR3 is made up of 13 amino acids. V was shortened by 9 bases and J by 8 bases, with 16 bases between the two germline ends. The V gene's germline CDR1 is LNHDA and CDR2 SQIVND (reference sequence). The DNA of the CDR3 is TGTGCCAGCAGACTCCAAATGGGGGAAAAACTGTTTTTT. It translates to CASRLQMGEKLFF.

The gene calls are TRBV5-4 and TRBJ2-5; D remains unclear. V shed 2 bases and J shed 0 bases, with 5 bases lying between them. From germline, CDR1 is SGHNT and CDR2 YYREEE (reference sequence). CDR3 size: 13 residues. The CDR3 here is CASSFKNQETQYF. DNA of the CDR3: TGTGCCAGCAGCTTTAAGAACCAAGAGACCCAGTACTTC.

The V gene is TRBV15, the J gene TRBJ1-2; no clear D gene. CDR1 and CDR2 (germline): LNHNV, YYDKDF (reference sequence). CDR3 length: 13 residues. The V and J ends lost 1 base and 5 bases respectively, with 8 bases between them. The CDR3 nucleotides are TGTGCCACCAGCAGAGCGGGGTCTTATGGCTACACCTTC. This gives the protein CATSRAGSYGYTF.

The CDR3 sequence: CASSVVQGATGELFF. The CDR3 DNA is TGTGCCAGCAGCGTCGTACAGGGTGCCACCGGGGAGCTGTTTTTT. The chain has TRBV7-8 and TRBJ2-2; maybe TRBD1 (6 bases). Germline-derived CDR1 and CDR2 are SGHVS and FQNEAQ. The V end was cut by 5 bases, the J end by 4 bases, with 14 bases between. The CDR3 contains 15 residues.

The chain joins TRBV6-6 to TRBJ1-5; 11 bases match TRBD1. The CDR3 runs 15 residues. V shed 7 bases and J 6 bases; nucleotides not matched to a gene: 8. CDR1 and CDR2 (germline): MNHNY, SVGAGI (reference sequence). This CDR3 is CASTVGQGGIQPQHF. CDR3 nucleotides: TGTGCCAGCACCGTGGGACAGGGGGGGATTCAGCCCCAGCATTTT.

V usage is TRBV19 and J usage is TRBJ1-3; D call uncertain. The CDR3 consists of 12 residues. Trimming removed 8 bases at V and 3 bases at J, with 8 bases between. The V gene's germline CDR1 is LNHDA and CDR2 SQIVND (reference sequence). The CDR3 loop reads CASDPGGNTIYF. The CDR3 coding sequence is TGTGCCAGTGATCCTGGTGGAAACACCATATATTTT. Drawing the rest from reference TRBV19 and TRBJ1-3, the complete variable domain is DGGITQSPKYLFRKEGQNVTLSCEQNLNHDAMYWYRQDPGQGLRLIYYSQIVNDFQKGDIAEGYSVSREKKESFPLTVTSAQKNPTAFYLCASDPGGNTIYFGEGSWLTVV.

A single count supports this clone. The gene calls are TRBV20-1 and TRBJ2-7, with D hard to call. CDR1 is DFQATT and CDR2 is SNEGSKA in the germline V gene (reference sequence). V lost 5 bases and J 1 base, leaving 6 bases between the germline ends. The CDR3 covers 11 residues. The CDR3 region is CSALYSYEQYF. The CDR3 nucleotides are TGCAGTGCTCTCTATTCCTACGAGCAGTACTTC.

The genes are TRBV5-1 and TRBJ2-7, with D possibly called TRBD1 or TRBD2 (5 bases each). Trimming cost V 6 bases and J 2 bases, with 15 bases left between them. This CDR3 spans 14 amino acids. Germline CDR1 is SGHRS and CDR2 is YFSETQ. This CDR3 reads CASKVFEGPYEQYF. In nucleotides, the CDR3 is TGCGCCAGCAAGGTTTTCGAGGGGCCCTACGAGCAGTACTTC.

The rearrangement joins TRBV6-5 to TRBJ1-1; D is perhaps TRBD1 (6 bases). V lost 5 bases, J lost 5 bases, and 12 bases lay in between. Germline V gene data show CDR1 as MNHEY and CDR2 as SVGAGI. The CDR3 covers 13 residues. The CDR3 coding sequence is TGTGCCAGCAGTCTAACAGGGAATACTGAAGCTTTCTTT. Amino acids: CASSLTGNTEAFF.

This clone has a handful of counts. This chain connects TRBV5-4 to TRBJ1-1; D ambiguous. The CDR3 has 15 residues. Per germline, CDR1 SGHNT and CDR2 YYREEE (reference sequence). Trimming removed 4 bases at V and 2 bases at J, with 15 bases between. CDR3 in amino acids: CASSQMGRGNTEAFF. The CDR3 DNA follows: TGTGCCAGCAGCCAAATGGGGAGAGGTAACACTGAAGCTTTCTTT. Based on the CDR3 plus reference TRBV5-4 and TRBJ1-1, the full variable domain is ETGVTQSPTHLIKTRGQQVTLRCSSQSGHNTVSWYQQALGQGPQFIFQYYREEENGRGNFPPRFSGLQFPNYSSELNVNALELDDSALYLCASSQMGRGNTEAFFGQGTRLTVV.

V usage is TRBV6-1 and J usage is TRBJ2-1; a possible D gene is TRBD1 (5 bases). V was trimmed by 4 bases and J by 0 bases, leaving 13 bases between them. The CDR3 is 16 amino acids. Germline CDR1 reads MNHNS; CDR2 reads SASEGT. CDR3: CASSGGLELSYNEQFF. The CDR3 DNA is TGTGCCAGCAGTGGGGGCTTAGAACTCTCCTACAATGAGCAGTTCTTC.

This clone occurred once. The chain couples TRBV7-2 to TRBJ1-6; D ambiguous. The V end lost 5 bases, the J end lost 7 bases, and 15 bases lay between the germline ends. The CDR3 consists of 15 residues. The V gene's germline CDR1 is SGHTA and CDR2 FQGNSA. CDR3 amino acids: CASSQSPGRNSPLHF. The CDR3 DNA reads TGTGCCAGCAGCCAAAGCCCAGGAAGGAATTCACCCCTCCACTTT.

This rearrangement joins TRBV7-9 to TRBJ1-5, with TRBD1 matching 8 bases. V dropped 5 bases and J dropped 2; count of bases not matched to a gene: 2. Germline V gene sequence: CDR1 SEHNR, CDR2 FQNEAQ (reference sequence). The CDR3 loop spans 14 amino acids. In DNA, the CDR3 is TGTGCCAGCAGCCCGGGACAGGGCAATCAGCCCCAGCATTTT. Translation: CASSPGQGNQPQHF.

V usage is TRBV2 and J usage is TRBJ1-2, with 7 bases aligning to TRBD1. The CDR3 length is 16 residues. V gave up 6 bases and J gave up 0 bases; unmatched junction bases: 10. CDR1 is SNHLY and CDR2 is FYNNEI in the germline V gene. The CDR3 here is CASRALTGIANYGYTF. CDR3 nucleotides: TGTGCCAGCAGAGCCCTGACAGGGATCGCTAACTATGGCTACACCTTC.

For the CDR3, the DNA is TGTGCCACCATGACAGACACAGATACGCAGTATTTT. It yields the protein CATMTDTDTQYF. The chain recombines TRBV27 with TRBJ2-3, with D possibly matching TRBD1 (5 bases). Looked up from germline, CDR1 is MNHEY and CDR2 is SMNVEV (reference sequence). V lost 10 bases to trimming and J lost 2 bases, with 10 bases between them. This CDR3 is 12 amino acids long.

This clone was recorded only once. The V and J genes are TRBV29-1 and TRBJ2-3; perhaps TRBD2 as D (7 bases). Germline-derived CDR1 and CDR2 are SQVTM and ANQGSEA. The CDR3 runs 13 residues. Trimming took 6 bases from V and 5 from J, leaving 15 bases between them. The CDR3 nucleotides read TGCAGCGTACCCGGGGGGCCGAGAGATACGCAGTATTTT. Residues: CSVPGGPRDTQYF.

This clone has a handful of counts. The rearrangement joins TRBV7-9 to TRBJ2-3; a possible D gene is TRBD2 (6 bases). The V and J ends lost 3 bases and 1 base respectively, with 11 bases between them. Germline V gene sequence: CDR1 SEHNR, CDR2 FQNEAQ (reference sequence). The CDR3 is made up of 15 amino acids. CDR3 residues: CASSLRGWGTDTQYF. The CDR3 nucleotides read TGTGCCAGCAGCTTGCGGGGATGGGGCACAGATACGCAGTATTTT.

The chain combines TRBV18 with TRBJ2-2; D may be TRBD1 (6 bases). Germline CDR1 reads KGHSH; CDR2 reads LQKENI. CDR3 length: 13 residues. V lost 3 bases and J 6 bases, leaving 8 bases between the germline ends. The CDR3 sequence: CASSPGQPGELFF. The CDR3 nucleotides are TGTGCCAGCTCACCGGGACAACCCGGGGAGCTGTTTTTT.

The chain couples TRBV4-3 to TRBJ1-5; 9 bases match TRBD1. V lost 4 bases, J lost 6 bases, and 4 bases stayed unmatched. The V gene's germline CDR1 is LGHNA and CDR2 YSLEER. CDR3 length: 14 residues. This chain's CDR3 is CASSPWTGVQPQHF. In DNA form, the CDR3 reads TGCGCCAGCAGCCCCTGGACAGGGGTTCAGCCCCAGCATTTT.

The chain is built from TRBV29-1 and TRBJ2-4; D uncertain. The CDR3 covers 12 residues. Trimming pared 5 bases from V and 5 bases from J, leaving 10 bases between. CDR1 is SQVTM, CDR2 ANQGSEA, per germline. This CDR3 reads CSVILVENIQYF. In DNA, the CDR3 is TGCAGCGTTATACTCGTGGAAAACATTCAGTACTTC.

This clone ranks as medium-sized. CDR3 residues: CASSYEAPSGELFF. In DNA, the CDR3 is TGTGCCAGCAGTTACGAGGCCCCAAGCGGGGAGCTGTTTTTT. The chain joins TRBV6-6 to TRBJ2-2; no definite D call. Trimming took off 2 bases at V and 7 bases at J, with 11 bases between the two ends. The CDR3 covers 14 residues. The germline V gene encodes CDR1 MNHNY and CDR2 SVGAGI (reference sequence).

The chain joins TRBV28 to TRBJ1-5, with D possibly being TRBD1 (6 bases). The germline V gene has CDR1 MDHEN and CDR2 SYDVKM. Trimming cost V 6 bases and J 2 bases, with 23 bases left between them. There are 18 residues in the CDR3. For the CDR3, the DNA is TGTGCCAGCAGGCAAGCGGATGACAGGATTCGTGGCAATCAGCCCCAGCATTTT. Protein product: CASRQADDRIRGNQPQHF.

The chain couples TRBV6-5 to TRBJ1-1, with D unresolved. This CDR3 spans 14 amino acids. V lost 2 bases to trimming and J lost 1 base, with 8 bases between them. Germline loops: CDR1 MNHEY, CDR2 SVGAGI. The CDR3 is CASSYRGGNTEAFF. In DNA, the CDR3 is TGTGCCAGCAGTTACCGTGGCGGGAACACTGAAGCTTTCTTT.

The chain employs TRBV3-1 (or the pseudogene TRBV3-2) and TRBJ2-3; TRBD2 agrees at 7 bases. Trimming at V came to 1 base and at J to 7 bases, leaving 8 bases not matched to a gene. This CDR3 is built from 15 residues. The germline CDR1 and CDR2 sequences are LGHDT and YNNKEL (reference sequence). The CDR3 nucleotides read TGTGCCAGCAGCCAAGGACTAGCCGGGGCTAATACGCAGTATTTT. This codes for CASSQGLAGANTQYF.

This clone was recorded once. The V gene is TRBV27, the J gene TRBJ2-3; 10 nucleotides line up with TRBD2. CDR1 and CDR2 from the germline V gene are MNHEY and SMNVEV (reference sequence). V gave up 5 bases and J gave up 2 bases; unmatched junction bases: 7. The CDR3 runs to 16 residues. CDR3 protein: CASSDGSGGFTDTQYF. In DNA, the CDR3 is TGTGCCAGCAGTGACGGTAGCGGGGGGTTCACAGATACGCAGTATTTT.

This clone was seen once. This rearrangement joins TRBV11-3 to TRBJ1-6; D gene ambiguous. The CDR3 runs 13 residues. CDR1 and CDR2 (germline): SGHNT, YENEEA. With 0 bases removed from V and 8 bases from J, the gap between germline ends came to 5 bases. The CDR3 loop is CASSLDLHSPLHF. CDR3 bases: TGTGCCAGCAGCTTAGATCTGCATTCACCCCTCCACTTT.

The rearrangement joins TRBV2 to TRBJ2-2; D not certain. Germline CDR1 SNHLY, CDR2 FYNNEI. The V end was cut by 6 bases, the J end by 1 base, with 9 bases between. The CDR3 consists of 14 residues. CDR3 protein: CASRWAENTGELFF. For the CDR3, the DNA is TGTGCCAGCAGATGGGCAGAGAACACCGGGGAGCTGTTTTTT.